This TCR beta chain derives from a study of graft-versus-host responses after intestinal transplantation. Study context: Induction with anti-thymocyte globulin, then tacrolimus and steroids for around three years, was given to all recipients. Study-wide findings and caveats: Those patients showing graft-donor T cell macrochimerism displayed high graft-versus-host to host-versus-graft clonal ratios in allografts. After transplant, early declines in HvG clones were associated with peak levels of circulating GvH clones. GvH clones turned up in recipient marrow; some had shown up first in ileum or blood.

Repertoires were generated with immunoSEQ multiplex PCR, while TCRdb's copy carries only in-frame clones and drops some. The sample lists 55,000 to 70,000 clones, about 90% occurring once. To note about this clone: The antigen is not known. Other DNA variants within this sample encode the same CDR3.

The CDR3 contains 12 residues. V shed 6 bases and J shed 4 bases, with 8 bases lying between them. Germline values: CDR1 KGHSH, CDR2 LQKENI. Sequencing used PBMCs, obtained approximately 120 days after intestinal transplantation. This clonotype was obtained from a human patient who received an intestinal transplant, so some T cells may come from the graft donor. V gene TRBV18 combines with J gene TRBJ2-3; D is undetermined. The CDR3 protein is CASSSFSDTQYF. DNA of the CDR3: TGTGCCAGCTCTTCTTTCTCAGATACGCAGTATTTT.